This passage covers 16 T cell receptor beta chains from one sample sequenced in a study of OX40 agonist ivuxolimab in advanced cancers. TCRdb keeps only in-frame clones here, not all; method: immunoSEQ multiplex PCR. In the table there are tens of thousands of clones, just under 90% of which are singletons. The sample here was CD4+ or CD8+ T cells sorted from blood, taken in a trial of the OX40 agonist ivuxolimab. Every receptor here comes from an adult with an advanced solid tumor such as melanoma, head and neck, liver or kidney cancer.

The rearrangement links TRBV19 to TRBJ2-1, with 9 nucleotides matching TRBD2. The CDR3 runs to 16 residues. Per the germline V gene, CDR1 is LNHDA and CDR2 is SQIVND (reference sequence). The J segment lost 6 bases and the V segment lost 5 bases, leaving 11 bases of the junction unmatched. The CDR3 coding sequence is TGTGCCAGTAGTCCCGGAGCGGGGGGCTATTTCAATGAGCAGTTCTTC. Protein product: CASSPGAGGYFNEQFF.

The chain recombines TRBV14 with TRBJ1-1, with D uncertain. Germline V gives CDR1 SGHDN, CDR2 FVKESK. The V end was cut by 1 base, the J end by 0 bases, with 3 bases between. There are 13 residues in the CDR3. CDR3 nucleotides: TGTGCCAGCAGCCAAGTAATGAACACTGAAGCTTTCTTT. Translating it yields CASSQVMNTEAFF. Based on the CDR3 plus reference TRBV14 and TRBJ1-1, the full variable domain is EAGVTQFPSHSVIEKGQTVTLRCDPISGHDNLYWYRRVMGKEIKFLLHFVKESKQDESGMPNNRFLAERTGGTYSTLKVQPAELEDSGVYFCASSQVMNTEAFFGQGTRLTVV.

V gene TRBV27 combines with J gene TRBJ2-3; D possibly corresponds to TRBD2 (5 bases). Between the trimmed V and J ends, which lost 4 bases and 1 base, there was a span of 9 bases. The CDR3 consists of 14 residues. Looked up from germline, CDR1 is MNHEY and CDR2 is SMNVEV (reference sequence). The CDR3 sequence: CASSSGSRTDTQYF. CDR3 DNA: TGTGCCAGCAGTTCTGGGAGTCGCACAGATACGCAGTATTTT.

This rearrangement joins TRBV19 to TRBJ2-7; the D gene is possibly TRBD1 (5 bases). Trimming left V 0 bases short and J 0 bases short, with 15 bases between. The CDR3 contains 17 residues. Germline lookup yields CDR1 LNHDA and CDR2 SQIVND (reference sequence). CDR3 DNA sequence: TGTGCCAGTAGTATAGAAGGTACAGGACCTCGCTCCTACGAGCAGTACTTC. Amino acids: CASSIEGTGPRSYEQYF.

The chain is built from TRBV5-6 and TRBJ2-5, with 7 nucleotides matching TRBD2. Germline-derived CDR1 and CDR2 are SGHDT and YYEEEE. J lost 7 bases, V lost 0 bases, and 9 bases had no gene match. The CDR3 has 15 amino acids. The CDR3 here is CASSLAPGTTRTQYF. CDR3 sequence (DNA): TGTGCCAGCAGCTTGGCCCCCGGGACTACAAGGACCCAGTACTTC.

This clone was recorded once. The J gene is TRBJ2-5, the V gene TRBV5-1; the D is unclear. The CDR3 has 10 amino acids. V lost 5 bases, J lost 3 bases, and 2 bases lay in between. Germline V lookup: CDR1 SGHRS, CDR2 YFSETQ. CDR3 nucleotides: TGCGCCAGCAGAAAAGAGACCCAGTACTTC. Translation: CASRKETQYF. Using reference TRBV5-1 and TRBJ2-5 for the parts outside the CDR3, the full variable domain is KAGVTQTPRYLIKTRGQQVTLSCSPISGHRSVSWYQQTPGQGLQFLFEYFSETQRNKGNFPGRFSGRQFSNSRSEMNVSTLELGDSALYLCASRKETQYFGPGTRLLVL.

The chain couples TRBV7-9 to TRBJ1-2; D is possibly TRBD1 (6 bases). Germline CDR1 reads SEHNR; CDR2 reads FQNEAQ (reference sequence). This CDR3 contains 16 residues. With 4 bases removed from V and 0 bases from J, the gap between germline ends came to 15 bases. The CDR3 DNA is TGTGCCAGCAGCTACCACAGGGACTTTCCTAACTATGGCTACACCTTC. It encodes CASSYHRDFPNYGYTF. The entire variable domain, with the rest obtained from reference TRBV7-9 and TRBJ1-2, is as follows: DTGVSQNPRHKITKRGQNVTFRCDPISEHNRLYWYRQTLGQGPEFLTYFQNEAQLEKSRLLSDRFSAERPKGSFSTLEIQRTEQGDSAMYLCASSYHRDFPNYGYTFGSGTRLTVV.

This chain connects TRBV27 to TRBJ2-7; 7 nucleotides agree with TRBD2. The CDR3 has 14 amino acids. Trimming cost V 5 bases and J 4 bases; bases outside gene matches: 8. Germline CDR1 reads MNHEY; CDR2 reads SMNVEV (reference sequence). The CDR3 region is CASSPGTTGYEQYF. CDR3 DNA sequence: TGTGCCAGCAGTCCCGGGACTACTGGTTACGAGCAGTACTTC.

The CDR3 sequence is CASSSRGTSTDTQYF. The DNA for the CDR3 is TGTGCCAGCAGCTCACGAGGAACTAGCACAGATACGCAGTATTTT. This chain uses TRBV9 with TRBJ2-3; D not certain. Looked up from germline, CDR1 is SGDLS and CDR2 is YYNGEE. The CDR3 extends over 15 amino acids. V lost 4 bases to trimming and J lost 0 bases, with 12 bases between them.

This sequence joins TRBV7-9 and TRBJ2-2; D not certain. The CDR3 length is 13 residues. V was trimmed by 3 bases and J by 6 bases, leaving 8 bases between them. Per the germline V gene, CDR1 is SEHNR and CDR2 is FQNEAQ (reference sequence). The DNA of the CDR3 is TGTGCCAGCAGCTTTGGGTCGGCCGGGGAGCTGTTTTTT. Protein product: CASSFGSAGELFF.

The V gene is TRBV5-1, the J gene TRBJ2-3; D remains ambiguous. Trimming removed 4 bases at V and 3 bases at J, with 12 bases between. In germline, CDR1 is SGHRS, CDR2 YFSETQ. The CDR3 covers 14 residues. CDR3 nucleotide sequence: TGCGCCAGCAGCGACGCTCTGGAGACAGATACGCAGTATTTT. Translation gives CASSDALETDTQYF.

This clone was picked up one time. This chain uses TRBV12-5 with TRBJ2-1, with D tentatively TRBD2 (5 bases). There are 12 residues in the CDR3. Germline V gene sequence: CDR1 LGHNT, CDR2 FRNRAP. V was shortened by 3 bases and J by 8 bases, with 8 bases between the two germline ends. The CDR3 is CASGFSSYEQFF. CDR3 nucleotides: TGTGCTAGTGGTTTCTCTAGCTATGAGCAGTTCTTC.

The CDR3, as DNA: TGCGCCAGCAGGGATTCCTACAATGAGCAGTTCTTC. Translating gives CASRDSYNEQFF. The V and J genes are TRBV5-1 and TRBJ2-1; D is unresolved. V was cut by 5 bases and J by 1 base, with 4 bases left in between. This CDR3 has 12 residues. The germline CDR1 and CDR2 sequences are SGHRS and YFSETQ.

This clone is a singleton in its sample. V gene TRBV30 combines with J gene TRBJ1-3; D remains ambiguous. V was clipped by 6 bases and J by 1 base, with 13 bases between them. The CDR3 sequence is 14 residues long. Germline lookup yields CDR1 GTSNPN and CDR2 SVGIG (reference sequence). CDR3 loop: CACLWGWSGNTIYF. In DNA form, the CDR3 reads TGTGCCTGCCTATGGGGATGGTCTGGAAACACCATATATTTT.

This chain joins TRBV7-3 and TRBJ1-2; 11 bases are shared with TRBD1. V was clipped by 5 bases and J by 0 bases; unmatched bases: 14. This CDR3 has 19 amino acids. CDR1 is SGHTA and CDR2 is FQGTGA in the germline V gene. The CDR3 coding sequence is TGTGCCAGCAGCCCCGGGACAGGGGGTCCTTTTTCAGCTAACTATGGCTACACCTTC. Translation: CASSPGTGGPFSANYGYTF.

This chain connects TRBV27 to TRBJ2-2, with no clear D. CDR3 length: 16 residues. CDR1 MNHEY and CDR2 SMNVEV come from the germline V gene (reference sequence). Deletions cut 5 bases from V and 2 bases from J, with 15 bases between. The CDR3 DNA follows: TGTGCCAGCAGTCCCAGTTGGGGTGACAACACCGGGGAGCTGTTTTTT. The encoded protein is CASSPSWGDNTGELFF.